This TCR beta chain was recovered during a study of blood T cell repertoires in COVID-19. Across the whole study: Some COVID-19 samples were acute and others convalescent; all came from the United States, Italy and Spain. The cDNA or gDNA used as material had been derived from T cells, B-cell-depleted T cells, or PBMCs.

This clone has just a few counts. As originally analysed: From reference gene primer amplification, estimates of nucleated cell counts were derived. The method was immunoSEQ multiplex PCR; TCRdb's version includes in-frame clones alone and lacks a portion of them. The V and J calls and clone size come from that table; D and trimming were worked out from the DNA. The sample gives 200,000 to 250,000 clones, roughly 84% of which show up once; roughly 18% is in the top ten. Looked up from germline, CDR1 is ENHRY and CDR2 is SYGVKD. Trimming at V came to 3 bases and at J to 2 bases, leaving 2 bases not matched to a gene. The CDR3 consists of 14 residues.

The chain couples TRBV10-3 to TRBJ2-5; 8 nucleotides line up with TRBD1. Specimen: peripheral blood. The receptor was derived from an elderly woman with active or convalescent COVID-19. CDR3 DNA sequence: TGTGCCATCAGTGACAGGGGGCCTCAAGAGACCCAGTACTTC. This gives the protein CAISDRGPQETQYF.